One sample yielded the 30 T cell receptor beta chains listed below, sequenced in a study of OX40 agonist ivuxolimab in advanced cancers. This table comes from immunoSEQ multiplex PCR, and its TCRdb copy is limited to in-frame clones, with some not included. The sample holds approximately 65,000 clones, roughly four fifths seen once. The sequences come from CD4+ or CD8+ T cells sorted from blood, collected in a trial of the OX40 agonist ivuxolimab. Receptors were obtained from an adult with an advanced solid tumor such as melanoma, head and neck, liver or kidney cancer.

This clone was observed a few times. The chain is built from TRBV2 and TRBJ1-2; maybe TRBD1 (6 bases). CDR1 SNHLY and CDR2 FYNNEI come from the germline V gene. This CDR3 contains 13 residues. V dropped 4 bases and J dropped 5 bases, with 11 bases sitting between them. CDR3: CASSAAQGYGYTF. The CDR3 nucleotides read TGTGCCAGCAGTGCCGCGCAGGGGTATGGCTACACCTTC.

This clone was seen a handful of times. The chain has TRBV5-4 and TRBJ2-1; 7 nucleotides align to TRBD1. CDR1 is SGHNT and CDR2 is YYREEE in the germline V gene (reference sequence). With 4 bases clipped from V and 7 bases from J, the junction kept 5 bases outside the gene matches. The CDR3 is 13 amino acids. DNA for the CDR3: TGTGCCAGCAGCAGGGACAGATCGAATGAGCAGTTCTTC. Protein product: CASSRDRSNEQFF.

This rearrangement joins TRBV28 to TRBJ1-1; 7 nucleotides line up with TRBD1. From germline, CDR1 is MDHEN and CDR2 SYDVKM. This CDR3 is 16 amino acids long. The junction had 12 bases not matched to a gene; V was cut back by 3 bases and J by 5 bases. The CDR3 loop reads CASSLSRRQGWTEAFF. In DNA form, the CDR3 reads TGTGCCAGCAGTTTGTCCAGACGACAGGGATGGACTGAAGCTTTCTTT.

V usage is TRBV6-1 and J usage is TRBJ1-1; 9 bases are a match to TRBD1. With 6 bases clipped from V and 4 bases from J, the junction kept 9 bases outside the gene matches. The CDR3 has 15 residues. Looked up from germline, CDR1 is MNHNS and CDR2 is SASEGT. CDR3 in DNA: TGTGCCAGCAGGGCCCTGGGACAGGGTAGCACTGAAGCTTTCTTT. The encoded protein is CASRALGQGSTEAFF.

The chain carries TRBV11-2 and TRBJ2-1; D assignment may be TRBD1 or TRBD2 (5 bases each). The CDR3 sequence is 13 residues long. CDR1 is SGHAT, CDR2 FQNNGV, per germline. With 5 bases removed from V and 4 bases from J, the gap between germline ends came to 9 bases. The CDR3 bases are TGTGCCAGCAGCACGGGACCATACAATGAGCAGTTCTTC. Residues: CASSTGPYNEQFF. The variable domain in full, with the rest retrieved from reference TRBV11-2 and TRBJ2-1, is EAGVAQSPRYKIIEKRQSVAFWCNPISGHATLYWYQQILGQGPKLLIQFQNNGVVDDSQLPKDRFSAERLKGVDSTLKIQPAKLEDSAVYLCASSTGPYNEQFFGPGTRLTVL.

This clone is deemed medium-sized. The gene calls are TRBV5-1 and TRBJ1-1, with 9 positions matching TRBD1. The CDR3 length is 18 residues. Per the germline V gene, CDR1 is SGHRS and CDR2 is YFSETQ. V was pared by 0 bases and J by 3 bases, with 12 bases of the junction left unmatched. The CDR3, as DNA: TGCGCCAGCAGCTTGGGTCAGTGGGGACAGGGCTCGGACACTGAAGCTTTCTTT. Translation gives CASSLGQWGQGSDTEAFF. The full variable domain, its missing parts supplied by reference TRBV5-1 and TRBJ1-1, is KAGVTQTPRYLIKTRGQQVTLSCSPISGHRSVSWYQQTPGQGLQFLFEYFSETQRNKGNFPGRFSGRQFSNSRSEMNVSTLELGDSALYLCASSLGQWGQGSDTEAFFGQGTRLTVV.

The V call is TRBV4-1, the J call TRBJ1-1, with TRBD1 as a possible D gene (6 bases). V lost 4 bases and J 4 bases, leaving 22 bases between the germline ends. The germline V gene encodes CDR1 MGHRA and CDR2 YSYEKL. This CDR3 region has 17 residues. The CDR3 DNA reads TGCGCCAGCAGCCCTGGGGTGGGGGGGCTCAGGGTCACTGAAGCTTTCTTT. As protein: CASSPGVGGLRVTEAFF.

V usage is TRBV7-2 and J usage is TRBJ2-7, with a weak D call TRBD2 (5 bases). Trimming shortened V by 1 base and J by 3 bases, and 10 bases separated the two germline ends. The CDR3 consists of 14 residues. The germline gives CDR1 SGHTA, CDR2 FQGNSA. The CDR3 sequence: CASSLGRRSYEQYF. The CDR3 region has the DNA TGTGCCAGCAGCTTAGGTAGGAGGAGCTACGAGCAGTACTTC.

As to this clone: The conserved phenylalanine or tryptophan is not found at the CDR3 terminus, so this likely reflects a read error. Because the CDR3's place on the DNA is in doubt, the DNA is left out and the CDR3 is given as listed by TCRdb. The rearrangement links TRBV5-3 to TRBJ1-2. TRBV5-3 is given ORF status, its function remaining uncertain. The length of the CDR3 is 9 amino acids, counting both ends. CDR3 residues: CARSPRRES.

V and J are TRBV7-6 and TRBJ1-6; 7 bases are shared with TRBD1. Germline CDR1 is SGHVS and CDR2 is FNYEAQ. J gave up 2 bases and V 4 bases, and 2 bases lay outside the gene matches. There are 15 residues in the CDR3. The CDR3 protein is CASSWDSPYNSPLHF. The CDR3 coding sequence is TGTGCCAGCAGCTGGGACAGCCCCTATAATTCACCCCTCCACTTT.

This chain joins TRBV2 and TRBJ2-5; D is perhaps TRBD2 (6 bases). The V gene's germline CDR1 is SNHLY and CDR2 FYNNEI. This CDR3 has 11 residues. The V and J ends lost 10 bases and 5 bases respectively, with 11 bases between them. The CDR3 DNA sequence: TGTGCCACCTCCGGGAGTGAGACCCAGTACTTC. Amino acids: CATSGSETQYF.

This clone was observed once. This chain joins TRBV5-1 and TRBJ2-3, with D perhaps matching TRBD1 (6 bases). V shed 0 bases and J shed 3 bases, with 8 bases lying between them. The CDR3 is 14 amino acids. Germline V gene lookup returns CDR1 SGHRS and CDR2 YFSETQ. The CDR3 loop is CASSLEGQTDTQYF. For the CDR3, the DNA is TGCGCCAGCAGCTTGGAAGGACAGACAGATACGCAGTATTTT.

The V call is TRBV30, the J call TRBJ1-4; no reliable D call. Trimming cost V 1 base and J 0 bases, with 6 bases left between them. CDR3 size: 14 residues. Germline assignment: CDR1 GTSNPN and CDR2 SVGIG (reference sequence). The CDR3, as DNA: TGTGCCTGGAGTGAGCTTGCAACTAATGAAAAACTGTTTTTT. It codes for CAWSELATNEKLFF. The entire variable domain, with the rest obtained from reference TRBV30 and TRBJ1-4, is as follows: SQTIHQWPATLVQPVGSPLSLECTVEGTSNPNLYWYRQAAGRGLQLLFYSVGIGQISSEVPQNLSASRPQDRQFILSSKKLLLSDSGFYLCAWSELATNEKLFFGSGTQLSVL.

The chain links TRBV19 to TRBJ1-2, with D perhaps matching TRBD1 (5 bases). CDR3 length equals 14 residues. Germline CDR1 is LNHDA and CDR2 is SQIVND (reference sequence). V was trimmed by 6 bases and J by 8 bases, leaving 19 bases between them. The CDR3 is CASSPLGGSWGYTF. The DNA of the CDR3 is TGTGCCAGTAGCCCTTTGGGGGGGTCCTGGGGCTACACCTTC.

The V and J genes are TRBV5-1 and TRBJ1-1; TRBD1 aligns across 8 bases. The CDR3 length is 14 residues. Trimming took 4 bases from V and 3 from J; bases not matched to a gene: 5. Per germline, CDR1 SGHRS and CDR2 YFSETQ. CDR3 in DNA: TGCGCCAGCAGCGGGCAGGACAGGGACACTGAAGCTTTCTTT. Translating it yields CASSGQDRDTEAFF.

This rearrangement joins TRBV18 to TRBJ2-3; 9 bases fit TRBD2. In germline, CDR1 is KGHSH, CDR2 LQKENI. This CDR3 has 16 amino acids. The J segment lost 3 bases and the V segment lost 2 bases, leaving 6 bases of the junction unmatched. The CDR3 loop is CASSPWVAGETDTQYF. The DNA for the CDR3 is TGTGCCAGCTCACCATGGGTAGCGGGGGAAACAGATACGCAGTATTTT.

This clone occurred once. The chain joins TRBV25-1 to TRBJ2-5; 8 nucleotides agree with TRBD2. Germline CDR1 is MGHDK and CDR2 is SYGVNS. J lost 7 bases, V lost 1 base, and 8 bases had no gene match. The CDR3 is 15 residues long. CDR3 in DNA: TGTGCCAGCAGTGAATGGCAGGGTCGGGGGGGGACCCAGTACTTC. It encodes CASSEWQGRGGTQYF.

The chain couples TRBV6-1 to TRBJ1-2; D gene unclear. CDR3 length equals 11 residues. Trimming took off 6 bases at V and 2 bases at J, with 4 bases between the two ends. The germline gives CDR1 MNHNS, CDR2 SASEGT. This CDR3 is CASRGNYGYTF. In DNA, the CDR3 is TGTGCCAGCAGGGGAAACTATGGCTACACCTTC.

The rearrangement joins TRBV7-9 to TRBJ2-7, with D tentatively TRBD1 (5 bases). From germline, CDR1 is SEHNR and CDR2 FQNEAQ (reference sequence). Trimming stripped 0 bases from V and 5 bases from J, with 8 bases between. The CDR3 contains 13 residues. The CDR3 bases are TGTGCCAGCAGCTTAGCTCTCAGGGACGAGCAGTACTTC. Translating gives CASSLALRDEQYF. Filled out from reference TRBV7-9 and TRBJ2-7, the complete variable domain reads DTGVSQNPRHKITKRGQNVTFRCDPISEHNRLYWYRQTLGQGPEFLTYFQNEAQLEKSRLLSDRFSAERPKGSFSTLEIQRTEQGDSAMYLCASSLALRDEQYFGPGTRLTVT.

This rearrangement joins TRBV18 to TRBJ2-5; possible D gene TRBD1, 5 bases. The CDR3 consists of 15 residues. V was shortened by 4 bases and J by 2 bases, with 14 bases between the two germline ends. The germline V gene has CDR1 KGHSH and CDR2 LQKENI. The CDR3 coding sequence is TGTGCCAGCTCACTGTCGGCACAGGAGCAAGAGACCCAGTACTTC. This codes for CASSLSAQEQETQYF.

The genes are TRBV15 and TRBJ1-1; D not certain. Per germline, CDR1 LNHNV and CDR2 YYDKDF (reference sequence). With 1 base removed from V and 4 bases from J, the gap between germline ends came to 10 bases. The CDR3 spans 14 residues. In DNA form, the CDR3 reads TGTGCCACCAGCAGAGGTGGCTCTTTCACTGAAGCTTTCTTT. Translation: CATSRGGSFTEAFF.

A note on this clone: Other DNA sequences of this sample code for an identical CDR3. The chain couples TRBV6-1 to TRBJ1-4; maybe TRBD1 (6 bases). Trimming stripped 2 bases from V and 8 bases from J, with 15 bases between. Germline-derived CDR1 and CDR2 are MNHNS and SASEGT. CDR3 size: 15 residues. The CDR3 loop reads CASSEPRGRGEKLFF. CDR3 coding DNA: TGTGCCAGCAGTGAACCCCGGGGGAGGGGGGAAAAACTGTTTTTT.

The V gene is TRBV25-1, the J gene TRBJ2-5; weak D call: TRBD2 (7 bases). Germline V CDR1 and CDR2: MGHDK, SYGVNS. The ends were cut back, 4 bases at V and 5 bases at J, with 11 bases in the middle. The CDR3 runs to 13 residues. The CDR3 DNA reads TGTGCCAGCAGTGCGGGGGGCGTCGAGACCCAGTACTTC. This encodes CASSAGGVETQYF.

The J gene is TRBJ2-5, the V gene TRBV29-1; either TRBD1 or TRBD2 may fit D (6 bases each). The CDR3 loop spans 13 amino acids. V was shortened by 5 bases and J by 5 bases, with 15 bases between the two germline ends. The V gene's germline CDR1 is SQVTM and CDR2 ANQGSEA. CDR3: CSVLGSGGETQYF. CDR3 nucleotides: TGCAGCGTTCTGGGGTCCGGGGGCGAGACCCAGTACTTC.

V is TRBV30 and J is TRBJ1-4; D is perhaps TRBD1 (5 bases). V shed 2 bases and J shed 5 bases, with 6 bases lying between them. This CDR3 contains 12 residues. In germline, CDR1 is GTSNPN, CDR2 SVGIG (reference sequence). Here the CDR3 reads CAWSRTNEKLFF. The CDR3 nucleotides read TGTGCCTGGAGTAGGACAAATGAAAAACTGTTTTTT. The whole variable domain, filled in from reference TRBV30 and TRBJ1-4, reads SQTIHQWPATLVQPVGSPLSLECTVEGTSNPNLYWYRQAAGRGLQLLFYSVGIGQISSEVPQNLSASRPQDRQFILSSKKLLLSDSGFYLCAWSRTNEKLFFGSGTQLSVL.

The CDR3 reads CASTPRTGGLTNEKLFF. As DNA, the CDR3 is TGTGCCAGCACCCCCCGGACAGGCGGGTTGACTAATGAAAAACTGTTTTTT. V usage is TRBV28 and J usage is TRBJ1-4, with TRBD1 matching 7 bases. CDR3 size: 17 residues. Germline CDR1 MDHEN, CDR2 SYDVKM. Trimming took 7 bases from V and 2 from J; bases not matched to a gene: 13.

CDR3 protein: CASSLSIMNTEAFF. The CDR3 nucleotides read TGTGCCAGCAGCTTATCGATAATGAACACTGAAGCTTTCTTT. The V call is TRBV5-5, the J call TRBJ1-1; D is ambiguous. The germline V gene has CDR1 SGHKS and CDR2 YYEKEE (reference sequence). Trimming left V 2 bases short and J 0 bases short, with 8 bases between. This CDR3 is 14 amino acids long.

The genes are TRBV5-1 and TRBJ2-1; tentatively, D is TRBD2 (7 bases). Per germline, CDR1 SGHRS and CDR2 YFSETQ. The germline V and J ends were trimmed by 6 bases and 1 base, with 14 bases remaining between them. The CDR3 is made up of 15 amino acids. The CDR3 loop reads CASTEGGLSYNEQFF. In DNA form, the CDR3 reads TGCGCCAGCACCGAGGGGGGGCTATCCTACAATGAGCAGTTCTTC.

In this sample, this clone turned up once. The J gene is TRBJ2-7, the V gene TRBV6-5, with 10 bases lining up with TRBD1. Trimming took 5 bases from V and 4 from J; bases not matched to a gene: 2. CDR1 is MNHEY and CDR2 is SVGAGI in the germline V gene. The CDR3 is made up of 13 amino acids. The CDR3 DNA follows: TGTGCCAGCAGTCGGGACAGGGGTTACGAGCAGTACTTC. Translating it yields CASSRDRGYEQYF.

The chain recombines TRBV5-4 with TRBJ1-5; 8 nucleotides align to TRBD1. The ends lost 3 bases at V and 0 bases at J; junction bases unmatched: 5. Germline values: CDR1 SGHNT, CDR2 YYREEE (reference sequence). CDR3 length equals 16 residues. CDR3 sequence (DNA): TGTGCCAGCAGCTCGGGGACAGGAGATAGCAATCAGCCCCAGCATTTT. This encodes CASSSGTGDSNQPQHF.